This T cell receptor beta chain was identified in a study of cytomegalovirus exposure and HLA in healthy donors. Repertoires were generated with immunoSEQ multiplex PCR, while TCRdb's copy carries only in-frame clones and drops some. Of about 97,000 clones in the sample, about 95% were seen once. This clone has only a few counts. What it binds is not known. The study's findings and limits: The classifier reportedly diagnosed cytomegalovirus status with high specificity and sensitivity.

This clonotype was obtained from a woman aged 18 to 35 in good health and CMV-seronegative. Sequencing was carried out using PBMCs.

The CDR3 DNA sequence: TGTGCCACCCAGCCGGGGGGGCCTAATTCACCCCTCCACTTT. The encoded protein is CATQPGGPNSPLHF. The chain is built from TRBV6-5 and TRBJ1-6; the D gene is possibly TRBD1 (6 bases). This CDR3 is built from 14 residues. Trimming took 10 bases from V and 6 from J, leaving 16 bases between them. Germline CDR1 and CDR2: MNHEY and SVGAGI.